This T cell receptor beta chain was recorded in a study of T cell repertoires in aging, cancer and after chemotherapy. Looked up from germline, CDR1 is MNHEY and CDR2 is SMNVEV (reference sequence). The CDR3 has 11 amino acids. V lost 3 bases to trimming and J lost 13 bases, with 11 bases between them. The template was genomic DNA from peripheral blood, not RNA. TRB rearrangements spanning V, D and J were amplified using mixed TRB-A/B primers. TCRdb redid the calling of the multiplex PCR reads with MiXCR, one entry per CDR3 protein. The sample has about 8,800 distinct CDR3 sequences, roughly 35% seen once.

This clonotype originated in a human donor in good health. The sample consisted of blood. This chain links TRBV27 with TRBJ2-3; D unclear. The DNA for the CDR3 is TGTGCCAGCAGTTTTGGCCAAAGGGAGTATTTT. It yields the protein CASSFGQREYF.